These 7 T cell receptor beta chains originate from one sample sequenced in a study of beta chain features in type 1 diabetes. Isolated RNA was reverse transcribed in full, so expressed TCRB transcripts were sequenced. The data were produced by immunoSEQ multiplex PCR, yet TCRdb's version contains in-frame clones alone and is incomplete. The sample records roughly 170,000 clones, 13% being singletons. The sample taken for sequencing was central memory CD4+ T cells from blood. These receptors all come from a woman aged 18-30 years in good health.

This clone was counted only a few times. Mismatch with germline at one junction end may stem from a read error. The rearrangement joins TRBV10-3 to TRBJ2-1; 7 positions agree with TRBD2. CDR1 and CDR2 (germline): ENHRY, SYGVKD. The CDR3 is 14 residues long. The CDR3 spells CAITEGGSFNEQFF. As DNA, the CDR3 is TGTGCCATCACGGAGGGAGGGTCCTTCAATGAGCAGTTCTTC.

This clone was detected a few times. The chain uses TRBV30 and TRBJ2-7; tentative D call: TRBD1 (5 bases). V lost 5 bases to trimming and J lost 3 bases, with 17 bases between them. CDR1 and CDR2 from the germline V gene are GTSNPN and SVGIG (reference sequence). The CDR3 runs to 14 residues. CDR3 DNA sequence: TGTGCCTGGCAACAGGCCCAGGGATACTACGAGCAGTACTTC. Residues: CAWQQAQGYYEQYF.

This clone was seen a few times. This chain links TRBV7-9 with TRBJ1-2; 7 nucleotides align to TRBD1. This CDR3 has 14 residues. The germline V gene has CDR1 SEHNR and CDR2 FQNEAQ (reference sequence). V lost 0 bases, J lost 4 bases, and 2 bases stayed unmatched. CDR3 sequence (DNA): TGTGCCAGCAGCTTAGCAGGGGGCGGCTATGGCTACACCTTC. This codes for CASSLAGGGYGYTF.

The gene calls are TRBV5-4 and TRBJ2-2, with D tentatively TRBD1 (6 bases). V was cut by 4 bases and J by 4 bases, with 23 bases left in between. Germline V gives CDR1 SGHNT, CDR2 YYREEE (reference sequence). CDR3 length: 18 amino acids. In DNA, the CDR3 is TGTGCCAGCAGCGACGGGGCCACAGGGACGACTTTCACCGGGGAGCTGTTTTTT. Its protein is CASSDGATGTTFTGELFF.

The chain combines TRBV19 with TRBJ2-7, with 12 nucleotides matching TRBD2. This CDR3 spans 17 amino acids. Trimming cost V 5 bases and J 3 bases; bases outside gene matches: 11. The germline gives CDR1 LNHDA, CDR2 SQIVND (reference sequence). Written as DNA, the CDR3 is TGTGCCAGTAGTCCGGGACTAGCGGGTGGGAAAGGCTACGAGCAGTACTTC. Translated, it gives CASSPGLAGGKGYEQYF.

To note about this clone: An end of the junction differs from the germline gene, which may be a read error. This chain uses TRBV7-9 with TRBJ2-6, with D tentatively TRBD2 (5 bases). Germline CDR1 and CDR2: SEHNR and FQNEAQ (reference sequence). CDR3 length equals 14 residues. The CDR3 spells CASSLAGGANVLTF. CDR3 DNA: TGTGCCAGCAGCCTAGCCGGTGGGGCCAACGTCCTGACTTTC.

This clone was seen a few times. The chain links TRBV29-1 to TRBJ2-3, with D perhaps TRBD2 (7 bases). Trimming took 6 bases from V and 4 from J, leaving 14 bases between them. The CDR3 is made up of 13 amino acids. CDR1 is SQVTM, CDR2 ANQGSEA, per germline. The CDR3 is CSVATGRADTQYF. The CDR3 nucleotides are TGCAGCGTAGCAACAGGGAGGGCAGATACGCAGTATTTT.